One and the same sample provided the 26 T cell receptor beta chains below, sequenced in a study of blood T cell repertoires in COVID-19. The repertoire was sequenced with immunoSEQ multiplex PCR; TCRdb's copy has only in-frame clones and lacks some. The sample yields some 300,000 clones, 86% seen once. The sequenced sample was peripheral blood. The receptors stem from a woman in her seventies with COVID-19, enrolled during active disease.

The chain is built from TRBV6-2 or TRBV6-3 and TRBJ2-3; tentatively, D is TRBD2 (6 bases). V lost 6 bases and J lost 7, with 20 bases in between. Per germline, CDR1 MNHEY and CDR2 SVGEGT. CDR3 size: 15 residues. The CDR3 nucleotides are TGTGCCAGCAGCCACCGCCCCACTAGCAGGCATACGCAGTATTTT. Amino acids: CASSHRPTSRHTQYF.

This clone was seen a few times. The chain carries TRBV7-8 and TRBJ1-3, with D perhaps matching TRBD1 (6 bases). Trimming took 4 bases from V and 2 from J, leaving 9 bases between them. This CDR3 is built from 14 residues. CDR1 is SGHVS and CDR2 is FQNEAQ in the germline V gene. CDR3 bases: TGTGCCAGCAGCTGGACAGATACTGGAAACACCATATATTTT. Its translation: CASSWTDTGNTIYF.

This rearrangement joins TRBV30 to TRBJ1-5; 8 bases are a match to TRBD1. CDR3 length equals 17 residues. Per the germline V gene, CDR1 is GTSNPN and CDR2 is SVGIG (reference sequence). J lost 6 bases, V lost 2 bases, and 15 bases had no gene match. The CDR3 region is CAWSSDRSQGGRQPQHF. CDR3 bases: TGTGCCTGGAGTTCGGACCGTTCACAGGGGGGCCGTCAGCCCCAGCATTTT.

This clone showed up just a few times. This chain connects TRBV6-5 to TRBJ1-2, with 7 bases lining up with TRBD1. CDR1 and CDR2 (germline): MNHEY, SVGAGI. The length of the CDR3 is 15 residues. V dropped 2 bases and J dropped 1; count of bases not matched to a gene: 4. CDR3 loop: CASSYGRDSNYGYTF. The CDR3 DNA is TGTGCCAGCAGTTACGGCCGGGACAGTAACTATGGCTACACCTTC.

The chain couples TRBV28 to TRBJ1-3; D call uncertain. The CDR3 runs 14 residues. Germline V gene data show CDR1 as MDHEN and CDR2 as SYDVKM. The V and J ends lost 2 bases and 2 bases respectively, with 7 bases between them. CDR3 in amino acids: CASSLGGAGNTIYF. The CDR3 nucleotides are TGTGCCAGCAGTTTAGGCGGGGCTGGAAACACCATATATTTT.

V usage is TRBV30 and J usage is TRBJ1-2; D remains unclear. Deletions cut 2 bases from V and 4 bases from J, with 14 bases between. The germline V gene has CDR1 GTSNPN and CDR2 SVGIG (reference sequence). The CDR3 runs to 14 residues. This chain's CDR3 is CAWSPTLSRYGYTF. CDR3 DNA sequence: TGTGCCTGGAGTCCCACCCTGAGCCGCTATGGCTACACCTTC.

The chain uses TRBV19 and TRBJ2-7; TRBD1 agrees at 7 bases. V trimming: 0 bases; J trimming: 3 bases; junction bases outside the gene matches: 2. CDR1 LNHDA and CDR2 SQIVND come from the germline V gene (reference sequence). The CDR3 totals 14 residues. CDR3 nucleotide sequence: TGTGCCAGTAGTATAGACAGGGGGATCTACGAGCAGTACTTC. Protein: CASSIDRGIYEQYF.

This chain's CDR3 is CASSWYRPDGELFF. In DNA form, the CDR3 reads TGCGCCAGCAGCTGGTACAGACCAGACGGGGAGCTGTTTTTT. This chain links TRBV5-1 with TRBJ2-2; D ambiguous. The CDR3 runs to 14 residues. Germline CDR1 and CDR2: SGHRS and YFSETQ. V shed 3 bases and J shed 7 bases, with 13 bases lying between them. Full variable domain (rest looked up from reference TRBV5-1 and TRBJ2-2): KAGVTQTPRYLIKTRGQQVTLSCSPISGHRSVSWYQQTPGQGLQFLFEYFSETQRNKGNFPGRFSGRQFSNSRSEMNVSTLELGDSALYLCASSWYRPDGELFFGEGSRLTVL.

The chain combines TRBV7-9 with TRBJ2-7, with D possibly being TRBD1 (6 bases). The CDR3 runs to 14 residues. V was trimmed by 5 bases and J by 7 bases, leaving 18 bases between them. In germline, CDR1 is SEHNR, CDR2 FQNEAQ (reference sequence). Here the CDR3 DNA reads TGTGCCAGCAGCATCTCACAGGGTCTCCGGGAGCAGTACTTC. Protein product: CASSISQGLREQYF.

The V call is TRBV24-1, the J call TRBJ1-4, with 7 bases aligning to TRBD1. Trimming at V came to 4 bases and at J to 4 bases, leaving 5 bases not matched to a gene. CDR1 is KGHDR and CDR2 is SFDVKD in the germline V gene. CDR3 length: 15 amino acids. In nucleotides, the CDR3 is TGTGCCACCAGTGACCCCAGGGGGGATAATGAAAAACTGTTTTTT. This gives the protein CATSDPRGDNEKLFF.

The chain is built from TRBV30 and TRBJ1-1; D may be TRBD1 (5 bases). Germline V gene data show CDR1 as GTSNPN and CDR2 as SVGIG (reference sequence). This CDR3 is 13 amino acids long. DNA of the CDR3: TGTGCTAATAAGCGGGGGTCGAACACTGAAGCTTTCTTT. The encoded protein is CANKRGSNTEAFF. The variable domain in full, completed from reference TRBV30 and TRBJ1-1, reads SQTIHQWPATLVQPVGSPLSLECTVEGTSNPNLYWYRQAAGRGLQLLFYSVGIGQISSEVPQNLSASRPQDRQFILSSKKLLLSDSGFYLCANKRGSNTEAFFGQGTRLTVV.

The chain recombines TRBV5-6 with TRBJ2-3; TRBD2 agrees at 11 bases. After removal of 4 bases from V and 6 bases from J, the junction contained 7 bases not matched to a gene. The CDR3 extends over 15 amino acids. Germline assignment: CDR1 SGHDT and CDR2 YYEEEE. CDR3 residues: CASSPLAGGPDTQYF. The CDR3 nucleotides are TGTGCCAGCAGCCCTCTAGCGGGGGGCCCCGATACGCAGTATTTT. Based on the CDR3 plus reference TRBV5-6 and TRBJ2-3, the full variable domain is DAGVTQSPTHLIKTRGQQVTLRCSPKSGHDTVSWYQQALGQGPQFIFQYYEEEERQRGNFPDRFSGHQFPNYSSELNVNALLLGDSALYLCASSPLAGGPDTQYFGPGTRLTVL.

V and J are TRBV9 and TRBJ2-1; 11 bases fit TRBD1. This CDR3 is built from 15 residues. Germline V gene lookup returns CDR1 SGDLS and CDR2 YYNGEE. The ends lost 4 bases at V and 4 bases at J; junction bases unmatched: 4. CDR3 bases: TGTGCCAGCAGCTCCGGGACAGGGGGATACAATGAGCAGTTCTTC. Residues: CASSSGTGGYNEQFF.

J is TRBJ1-4 and V is TRBV7-2; no clear D. Germline-derived CDR1 and CDR2 are SGHTA and FQGNSA. The length of the CDR3 is 16 residues. V was shortened by 2 bases and J by 5 bases, with 15 bases between the two germline ends. The CDR3 protein is CASSLSQAGGNEKLFF. The CDR3 DNA is TGTGCCAGCAGCTTAAGTCAGGCGGGAGGGAATGAAAAACTGTTTTTT.

The chain combines TRBV4-1 with TRBJ2-5; 7 bases match TRBD1. Germline loops: CDR1 MGHRA, CDR2 YSYEKL. The CDR3 is made up of 13 amino acids. The J segment lost 2 bases and the V segment lost 3 bases, leaving 0 bases of the junction unmatched. The CDR3 coding sequence is TGCGCCAGCAGCCAGGGACAGCAAGAGACCCAGTACTTC. Protein product: CASSQGQQETQYF.

The genes are TRBV29-1 and TRBJ1-2, with TRBD1 matching 8 bases. The germline V gene encodes CDR1 SQVTM and CDR2 ANQGSEA. Losses at the gene ends were 6 bases for V and 8 bases for J; bases not matched to a gene: 5. This CDR3 has 11 amino acids. CDR3: CSVVTGDGYTF. The CDR3, as DNA: TGCAGCGTGGTGACAGGGGACGGCTACACCTTC. The variable domain in full, completed from reference TRBV29-1 and TRBJ1-2, reads SAVISQKPSRDICQRGTSLTIQCQVDSQVTMMFWYRQQPGQSLTLIATANQGSEATYESGFVIDKFPISRPNLTFSTLTVSNMSPEDSSIYLCSVVTGDGYTFGSGTRLTVV.

Of note for this clone: One end of the junction varies from germline; a read error may be responsible. The rearrangement links TRBV10-3 to TRBJ2-7; tentative D call: TRBD2 (6 bases). CDR3 length equals 11 residues. Per germline, CDR1 ENHRY and CDR2 SYGVKD. CDR3 nucleotides: TGTGCCATCAGTAGCGGGCGGGATGTGAACTTC. Translating gives CAISSGRDVNF.

This rearrangement joins TRBV7-3 to TRBJ2-3, with 7 bases fitting TRBD1. Germline V CDR1 and CDR2: SGHTA, FQGTGA. The CDR3 extends over 15 amino acids. Trimming removed 5 bases from V and 5 bases from J; junction bases left unmatched: 10. CDR3 protein: CASSPRDSLEDTQYF. Here the CDR3 DNA reads TGTGCCAGCAGCCCCCGGGACAGCCTAGAAGATACGCAGTATTTT.

The gene calls are TRBV18 and TRBJ2-7; perhaps TRBD2 as D (5 bases). Germline loops: CDR1 KGHSH, CDR2 LQKENI. Trimming took off 8 bases at V and 7 bases at J, with 12 bases between the two ends. The length of the CDR3 is 11 residues. CDR3: CASAGVDEQYF. In DNA, the CDR3 is TGTGCCAGCGCCGGGGTTGATGAGCAGTACTTC. Together with reference TRBV18 and TRBJ2-7, the CDR3 gives the full variable domain: NAGVMQNPRHLVRRRGQEARLRCSPMKGHSHVYWYRQLPEEGLKFMVYLQKENIIDESGMPKERFSAEFPKEGPSILRIQQVVRGDSAAYFCASAGVDEQYFGPGTRLTVT.

The chain recombines TRBV5-1 with TRBJ2-5; 8 nucleotides match TRBD1. The trim removed 4 bases at V and 5 bases at J, leaving 7 bases unmatched. CDR1 is SGHRS, CDR2 YFSETQ, per germline. The CDR3 covers 14 residues. CDR3 sequence reads: CASSPATGAETQYF. CDR3 in DNA: TGCGCCAGCAGCCCCGCGACAGGGGCTGAGACCCAGTACTTC.

The chain has TRBV2 and TRBJ1-1; D gene ambiguous. Trimming pared 5 bases from V and 6 bases from J, leaving 13 bases between. This CDR3 comprises 13 residues. CDR1 SNHLY and CDR2 FYNNEI come from the germline V gene. As DNA, the CDR3 is TGTGCCAGCAGTCCTTCCTACGCTTCTGAAGCTTTCTTT. It encodes CASSPSYASEAFF.

This sequence joins TRBV10-3 and TRBJ2-7; 7 positions agree with TRBD2. Germline loops: CDR1 ENHRY, CDR2 SYGVKD. CDR3 length: 15 amino acids. J was trimmed by 0 bases and V by 3 bases; bases with no gene match: 5. The DNA for the CDR3 is TGTGCCATCAGTGAAATGGGGGGGGGCTCCTACGAGCAGTACTTC. This codes for CAISEMGGGSYEQYF.

The chain combines TRBV6-1 with TRBJ2-3, with D hard to call. The CDR3 loop spans 17 amino acids. Germline CDR1 reads MNHNS; CDR2 reads SASEGT. Trimming removed 4 bases at V and 1 base at J, with 18 bases between. The CDR3 is CASSAVFRRQGTDTQYF. Here the CDR3 DNA reads TGTGCCAGCAGTGCTGTTTTCAGAAGGCAGGGCACAGATACGCAGTATTTT.

The gene calls are TRBV7-2 and TRBJ2-1; 11 positions match TRBD1. In germline, CDR1 is SGHTA, CDR2 FQGNSA. The CDR3 runs 15 residues. Trimming cost V 4 bases and J 4 bases; bases outside gene matches: 3. The CDR3 protein is CASSSGQGGYNEQFF. The CDR3 nucleotides read TGTGCCAGCAGCTCGGGACAGGGGGGTTACAATGAGCAGTTCTTC.

The rearrangement joins TRBV5-1 to TRBJ1-1; 10 nucleotides align to TRBD1. CDR1 SGHRS and CDR2 YFSETQ come from the germline V gene. This CDR3 is 17 amino acids long. J gave up 3 bases and V 3 bases, and 11 bases lay outside the gene matches. CDR3 sequence reads: CASSWRQGASEDTEAFF. The CDR3 bases are TGCGCCAGCAGCTGGCGACAGGGGGCGTCGGAGGACACTGAAGCTTTCTTT.

This sequence joins TRBV11-2 and TRBJ2-3, with D tentatively TRBD2 (6 bases). Trimming removed 5 bases at V and 0 bases at J, with 15 bases between. Germline CDR1 SGHAT, CDR2 FQNNGV. The CDR3 spans 16 residues. CDR3 sequence (DNA): TGTGCCAGCAGCGAATCCCGGGGGACTAGCACAGATACGCAGTATTTT. Translation gives CASSESRGTSTDTQYF. The variable domain in full, with the rest retrieved from reference TRBV11-2 and TRBJ2-3, is EAGVAQSPRYKIIEKRQSVAFWCNPISGHATLYWYQQILGQGPKLLIQFQNNGVVDDSQLPKDRFSAERLKGVDSTLKIQPAKLEDSAVYLCASSESRGTSTDTQYFGPGTRLTVL.